The T cell receptor (beta chain) under discussion was sequenced for a study of blood T cell repertoires in COVID-19. Study information: COVID-19 samples collected from the United States, Italy and Spain covered acute and convalescent phases. From T cells, B-cell-depleted T cells, or PBMCs came the material, which was cDNA or gDNA.

In the authors' methods: Estimation of nucleated cell counts was performed using reference gene primer amplification. Repertoires were generated with immunoSEQ multiplex PCR, while TCRdb's copy carries only in-frame clones and drops some. The D gene and trimming were derived from the DNA, and the V and J assignments and clone size from that table. The sample has 110,000 or so clones; 83% are singletons. Specimen: peripheral blood. The TCR comes from a woman aged 60-75 years with acute or convalescent COVID-19.

The chain's CDR3 is CASSGRANTGELFF. The DNA of the CDR3 is TGTGCCAGCAGTGGCAGGGCGAACACCGGGGAGCTGTTTTTT. The genes are TRBV2 and TRBJ2-2; TRBD1 is a possible D gene (5 bases). Germline V CDR1 and CDR2: SNHLY, FYNNEI. The CDR3 spans 14 residues. Trimming pared 4 bases from V and 0 bases from J, leaving 6 bases between.